The source of this T cell receptor beta chain is a study of T cells in Graves' hyperthyroidism and ophthalmopathy. It was RNA transcripts that yielded the amplified TCR beta CDR3 regions. Using the HTBI primer set, a first-round RT-PCR was run on the TCR CDR3. In TCRdb, the multiplex PCR reads were re-called with MiXCR into one record per CDR3 protein. The sample has approximately 95,000 distinct CDR3 sequences; around 40% are singletons. With 2 bases removed from V and 4 bases from J, the gap between germline ends came to 14 bases. The CDR3 spans 15 residues. Germline lookup yields CDR1 SGHTA and CDR2 FQGTGA.

The sequenced material came from peripheral blood or thyroid tissue (not recorded which). The chain couples TRBV7-3 to TRBJ1-1; possibly TRBD1 for D (6 bases). This clonotype was obtained from a woman younger than 45 with Graves' hyperthyroidism. CDR3 sequence: CASSLRGGESTEAFF. The DNA of the CDR3 is TGTGCCAGCAGCTTACGGGGGGGCGAGAGCACTGAAGCTTTCTTT.